This T cell receptor (beta chain) derives from a study of tumor T cells in aggressive B-cell lymphoma. Measured with immunoSEQ multiplex PCR; TCRdb has only the in-frame clones, and not every one. Counted here are 1,500 to 2,000 clones, around 86% occurring once; the ten biggest clones make up more than 9%. Trimming cost V 2 bases and J 5 bases, with 7 bases left between them. This CDR3 contains 13 residues. Germline-derived CDR1 and CDR2 are MNHEY and SVGAGI. V is TRBV6-5 and J is TRBJ1-5, with a tentative D call TRBD1 (5 bases). This sequence originates from an adult with diffuse large B cell lymphoma. Sequencing input: tumor tissue. Here the CDR3 reads CASSYGADQPQHF. DNA for the CDR3: TGTGCCAGCAGTTACGGGGCCGATCAGCCCCAGCATTTT.